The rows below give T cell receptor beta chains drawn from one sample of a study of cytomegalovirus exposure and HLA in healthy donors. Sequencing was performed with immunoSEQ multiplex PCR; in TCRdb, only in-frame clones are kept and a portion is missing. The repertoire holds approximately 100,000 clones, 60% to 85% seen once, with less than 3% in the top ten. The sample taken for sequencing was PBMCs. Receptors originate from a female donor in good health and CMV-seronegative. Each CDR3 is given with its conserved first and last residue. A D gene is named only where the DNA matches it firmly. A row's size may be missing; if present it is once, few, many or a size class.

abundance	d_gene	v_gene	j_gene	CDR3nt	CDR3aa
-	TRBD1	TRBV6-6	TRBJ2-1	TGTGCCAGCAGTACGACAGGGGACCGGGATGAGCAGTTCTTC	CASSTTGDRDEQFF
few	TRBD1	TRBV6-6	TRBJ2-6	TGTGCCGGAAGGGACAGCACGGGGGCCAACGTCCTGACTTTC	CAGRDSTGANVLTF
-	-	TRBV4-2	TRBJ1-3	TGTGCCAGCAGCCAAGACCCACATCTCGGAAACACCATATATTTT	CASSQDPHLGNTIYF
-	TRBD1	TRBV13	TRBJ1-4	TGTGCCAGCAGCCCGGCCGGGACAGGGAATGAAAAACTGTTTTTT	CASSPAGTGNEKLFF
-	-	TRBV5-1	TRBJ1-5	TGCGCCAGCAGCTTGTACGGGGATAGCAATCAGCCCCAGCATTTT	CASSLYGDSNQPQHF
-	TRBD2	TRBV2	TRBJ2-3	TGTGCCGTCGGGGGAGGGTTGACAGATACGCAGTATTTT	CAVGGGLTDTQYF
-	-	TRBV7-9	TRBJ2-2	TGTGCCAGCAGCGGAGGCAACAGGGCAACCGGGGAGCTGTTTTTT	CASSGGNRATGELFF
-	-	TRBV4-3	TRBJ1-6	TGCGCCAGCAGCCAAGATGTATCGGGACTTCCTAATTCACCCCTCCACTTT	CASSQDVSGLPNSPLHF
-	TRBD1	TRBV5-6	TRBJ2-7	TGTGCCAGCAGCTTGATCCGACAGGGCTACGAGCAGTACTTC	CASSLIRQGYEQYF
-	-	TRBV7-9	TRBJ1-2	TGTGCCAGCAGCCGTGGGCATTATGGCTACACCTTC	CASSRGHYGYTF
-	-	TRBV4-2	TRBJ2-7	TGTGCCAGCAGCCAAGATCTCAGGTCATACGAGCAGTACTTC	CASSQDLRSYEQYF
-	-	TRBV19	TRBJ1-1	TGTGCCAGTAGTAGGACAGCCACTGAAGCTTTCTTT	CASSRTATEAFF
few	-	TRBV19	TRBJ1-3	TGTGCCAGTAGTACCGGGACAACCTCTGGAAACACCATATATTTT	CASSTGTTSGNTIYF
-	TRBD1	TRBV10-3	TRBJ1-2	TGTGCCATCAGTGAGAAGAAGGGGGGATACAGGGGAACGTATGGCTACACCTTC	CAISEKKGGYRGTYGYTF
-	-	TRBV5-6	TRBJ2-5	TGTGCCAGCAGCTCGAAGAGTGAAGGAGGGTGGTTGGAGACCCAGTACTTC	CASSSKSEGGWLETQYF
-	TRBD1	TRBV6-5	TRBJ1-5	TGTGCCAGCACCAGAACTCAGGGGGATCAGCCCCAGCATTTT	CASTRTQGDQPQHF
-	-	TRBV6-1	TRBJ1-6	TGTGCCAGCAGTGAAGCGTCAGGGCTGGGGACCTATAATTCACCCCTCCACTTT	CASSEASGLGTYNSPLHF
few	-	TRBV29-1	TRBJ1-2	TGCAGCGTTCAGGGCGGTGAAGGCTATGGCTACACCTTC	CSVQGGEGYGYTF
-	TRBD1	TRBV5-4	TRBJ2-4	TGTGCCAGCAGCTTGGGGACAGGGGGCGTCGGGGACATTCAGTACTTC	CASSLGTGGVGDIQYF
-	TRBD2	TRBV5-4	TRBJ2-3	TGTGCCAGCAGGAAGGGACTAGCGGGGGCCCGCACAGATACGCAGTATTTT	CASRKGLAGARTDTQYF
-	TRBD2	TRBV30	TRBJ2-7	TGTGCCTGGAGTTCCCTGGGGGGGGACTACGAGCAGTACTTC	CAWSSLGGDYEQYF